This is a list of T cell receptor beta chains from one sample in a study of T cell repertoires in cytomegalovirus infection. These receptors have no identified antigens. MiXCR, run by TCRdb on the reads, gives a single entry per CDR3 protein. Altogether approximately 730,000 distinct CDR3 sequences are present, 25% to 30% being singletons, with the ten largest covering roughly 14%. Sequenced material: cultured CD8+ T cells from PBMCs, taken from culture after CMV antigen stimulation. Every receptor here comes from a human donor in good health (CMV status not recorded). Some clones in this sample may be carry-over from other donors' samples. Each CDR3 is given with its conserved first and last residue. A D gene is named only where the DNA matches it firmly. Clone size is given for some rows only: seen once, a few or many times, or a class if the clone is expanded.

TRBJ1-5,NA,TRBV10-3,NA,CAISEALGGQPQHF,TGTGCCATCAGTGAGGCCCTAGGAGGTCAGCCCCAGCATTTT
TRBJ1-5,NA,TRBV6-6,few,CATGGPYSNQPQHF,TGTGCCACCGGGGGACCGTATAGCAATCAGCCCCAGCATTTT
TRBJ2-2,NA,TRBV19,few,CASSVGGGGELFF,TGTGCCAGTAGTGTCGGGGGTGGCGGGGAGCTGTTTTTT
TRBJ1-2,TRBD1,TRBV28,NA,CASSPLQGAGSGYTF,TGTGCCAGCAGTCCCCTCCAGGGGGCGGGGAGTGGCTACACCTTC
TRBJ2-6,NA,TRBV19,few,CASSLLSGRSPLGGNVLTF,TGTGCCAGTAGCCTACTCTCGGGCAGGTCCCCTCTAGGAGGCAACGTCCTGACTTTC
TRBJ1-1,TRBD1,TRBV19,NA,CASRIQGATEAFF,TGTGCCAGTAGAATCCAGGGGGCTACTGAAGCTTTCTTT
TRBJ2-7,TRBD1,TRBV2,NA,CASTQRGQLYEQYF,TGTGCCAGCACCCAGAGGGGACAGCTCTACGAGCAGTACTTC
TRBJ2-3,NA,TRBV24-1,NA,CATSTPSVGYTDTQYF,TGTGCCACCAGTACCCCTTCGGTGGGGTACACAGATACGCAGTATTTT
TRBJ2-7,NA,TRBV7-9,NA,CASSLGAALLYEQYF,TGTGCCAGCAGCTTAGGGGCGGCCCTCCTCTACGAGCAGTACTTC
TRBJ2-7,TRBD1,TRBV20-1,NA,CSASGTGHSYEQYF,TGCAGTGCTAGTGGGACAGGGCACTCCTACGAGCAGTACTTC
TRBJ1-1,NA,TRBV6-4,NA,CASSDAQNTEAFF,TGTGCCAGCAGTGACGCCCAGAACACTGAAGCTTTCTTT
TRBJ1-2,NA,TRBV7-8,many,CASSTEEVTNYGYTF,TGTGCCAGCAGCACCGAGGAGGTGACTAACTATGGCTACACCTTC
TRBJ1-5,NA,TRBV6-2/TRBV6-3,few,CASRRGYSNQPQHF,TGTGCCAGCAGGCGGGGGTACAGCAATCAGCCCCAGCATTTT
TRBJ1-5,NA,TRBV5-6,many,CASRNHRETRNQPQHF,TGTGCCAGCAGAAATCACAGGGAGACTCGCAATCAGCCCCAGCATTTT
TRBJ2-3,TRBD2,TRBV3-1,NA,CASSQDWGGASEDTQYF,TGTGCCAGCAGCCAAGATTGGGGGGGAGCCTCGGAGGATACGCAGTATTTT
TRBJ1-1,TRBD1,TRBV4-1,once,CASSQDKWDRGTEAFF,TGCGCCAGCAGCCAAGATAAGTGGGACAGGGGGACTGAAGCTTTCTTT
TRBJ1-1,NA,TRBV27,NA,CASSLTGNAEAFF,TGTGCCAGCAGCCTCACAGGGAACGCTGAAGCTTTCTTT
TRBJ2-2,NA,TRBV4-3,few,CASRGGNTGELFF,TGCGCCAGCAGGGGTGGCAACACCGGGGAGCTGTTTTTT
TRBJ1-1,TRBD1,TRBV12-5,NA,CASGTGQGEAFF,TGTGCTAGTGGCACTGGACAGGGTGAAGCTTTCTTT
TRBJ2-7,TRBD2,TRBV4-1,NA,CASSQDTLAGGVYEQYF,TGCGCCAGCAGCCAAGATACCTTAGCCGGGGGGGTCTACGAGCAGTACTTC
TRBJ1-5,NA,TRBV6-1,NA,CASSRPYGEPQHF,TGTGCCAGCAGTCGGCCGTATGGGGAGCCCCAGCATTTT
TRBJ2-1,NA,TRBV12-3/TRBV12-4,few,CASTFSGEQFF,TGTGCCAGCACCTTCAGCGGGGAGCAGTTCTTC
TRBJ2-1,NA,TRBV7-4,once,CASSKLANEQFF,TGTGCCAGCAGCAAACTAGCAAATGAGCAGTTCTTC
TRBJ1-2,TRBD1,TRBV14,NA,CASSQAGGYYGYTF,TGTGCCAGCAGCCAAGCAGGGGGCTACTATGGCTACACCTTC
TRBJ1-2,NA,TRBV7-6,NA,CASTAVPNYGYTF,TGTGCCAGCACTGCGGTTCCCAACTATGGCTACACCTTC
TRBJ1-2,NA,TRBV19,NA,CASSPKAGGRMSYTF,TGTGCCAGTAGCCCCAAGGCGGGTGGGAGAATGAGCTACACCTTC
TRBJ1-6,TRBD1,TRBV12-3/TRBV12-4,NA,CASTSSGDRGNNSPLHF,TGTGCCAGCACCTCTAGTGGGGACAGGGGCAACAATTCACCCCTCCACTTT
TRBJ1-5,NA,TRBV19,few,CASSPSNNQPQHF,TGTGCCAGTAGCCCCAGCAACAATCAGCCCCAGCATTTT